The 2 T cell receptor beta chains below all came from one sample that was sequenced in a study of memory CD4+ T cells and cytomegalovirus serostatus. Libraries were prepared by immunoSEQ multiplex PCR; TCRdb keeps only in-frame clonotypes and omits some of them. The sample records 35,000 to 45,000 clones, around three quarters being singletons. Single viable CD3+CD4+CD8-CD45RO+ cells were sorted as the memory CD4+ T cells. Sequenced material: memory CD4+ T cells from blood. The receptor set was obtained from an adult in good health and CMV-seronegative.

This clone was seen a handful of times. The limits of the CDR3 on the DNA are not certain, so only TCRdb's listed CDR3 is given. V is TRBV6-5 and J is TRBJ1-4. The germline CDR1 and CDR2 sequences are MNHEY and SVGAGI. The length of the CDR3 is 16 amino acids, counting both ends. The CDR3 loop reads CASSYSGEGIMKNCFF.

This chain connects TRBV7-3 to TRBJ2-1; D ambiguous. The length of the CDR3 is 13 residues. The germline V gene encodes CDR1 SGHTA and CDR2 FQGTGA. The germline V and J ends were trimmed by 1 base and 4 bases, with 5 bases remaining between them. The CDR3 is CASSLNRYNEQFF. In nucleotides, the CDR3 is TGTGCCAGCAGCTTAAACAGATACAATGAGCAGTTCTTC.